The next 26 T cell receptor beta chains were all read from a single sample in a study of blood T cell repertoires in COVID-19. Measured with immunoSEQ multiplex PCR; TCRdb has only the in-frame clones, and not every one. In the table there are 100,000 to 150,000 clones, roughly 90% of which are singletons. The sequencing sample was made of peripheral blood. These receptors all come from a man aged 45-65 years with COVID-19, enrolled during active disease.

The chain links TRBV19 to TRBJ1-5, with 7 nucleotides matching TRBD1. Trimming took 4 bases from V and 4 from J; bases not matched to a gene: 4. Germline-derived CDR1 and CDR2 are LNHDA and SQIVND (reference sequence). The CDR3 consists of 14 residues. CDR3 DNA: TGTGCCAGTAGTAATGGCAGGGGGAATCAGCCCCAGCATTTT. Protein sequence: CASSNGRGNQPQHF. Filled out from reference TRBV19 and TRBJ1-5, the complete variable domain reads DGGITQSPKYLFRKEGQNVTLSCEQNLNHDAMYWYRQDPGQGLRLIYYSQIVNDFQKGDIAEGYSVSREKKESFPLTVTSAQKNPTAFYLCASSNGRGNQPQHFGDGTRLSIL.

V and J are TRBV19 and TRBJ2-3; D is perhaps TRBD2 (6 bases). The CDR3 is made up of 14 amino acids. The V end lost 9 bases, the J end lost 3 bases, and 16 bases lay between the germline ends. Germline V gene data show CDR1 as LNHDA and CDR2 as SQIVND (reference sequence). The CDR3 bases are TGTGCCAGCAGCCGGGGCGCGGGGACAGATACGCAGTATTTT. Amino acid sequence: CASSRGAGTDTQYF.

The rearrangement joins TRBV9 to TRBJ2-7, with D possibly TRBD2 on 5 matching bases. Germline loops: CDR1 SGDLS, CDR2 YYNGEE. Deletions cut 4 bases from V and 2 bases from J, with 16 bases between. This CDR3 has 15 residues. The CDR3 coding sequence is TGTGCCAGCAGCCTGAGGGATTCAGAGGCCTACGAGCAGTACTTC. It specifies CASSLRDSEAYEQYF.

The gene calls are TRBV28 and TRBJ2-5; 11 nucleotides line up with TRBD1. The CDR3 is made up of 16 amino acids. With 4 bases clipped from V and 2 bases from J, the junction kept 6 bases outside the gene matches. Germline V lookup: CDR1 MDHEN, CDR2 SYDVKM. CDR3 sequence reads: CASSSLGTGGQETQYF. CDR3 nucleotides: TGTGCCAGCAGTTCCCTCGGGACAGGGGGGCAAGAGACCCAGTACTTC.

The chain recombines TRBV28 with TRBJ2-1, with 8 bases identical to TRBD1. The germline V gene encodes CDR1 MDHEN and CDR2 SYDVKM. The CDR3 has 12 amino acids. V was pared by 5 bases and J by 15 bases, with 9 bases of the junction left unmatched. CDR3: CASSRQGIVGFF. CDR3 sequence (DNA): TGTGCCAGCAGTAGACAGGGGATTGTGGGGTTCTTC.

The V call is TRBV10-3, the J call TRBJ2-7; 12 nucleotides match TRBD2. Per the germline V gene, CDR1 is ENHRY and CDR2 is SYGVKD. The CDR3 totals 14 residues. The junction had 5 bases not matched to a gene; V was cut back by 4 bases and J by 7 bases. CDR3 amino acids: CAISGAGLAGEQYF. The CDR3 bases are TGTGCCATCAGTGGGGCGGGACTAGCGGGTGAGCAGTACTTC.

The V and J genes are TRBV7-9 and TRBJ1-1; D remains ambiguous. V was trimmed by 4 bases and J by 2 bases, leaving 8 bases between them. Germline CDR1 and CDR2: SEHNR and FQNEAQ (reference sequence). CDR3 length equals 13 residues. DNA of the CDR3: TGTGCCAGCAGCTCCCAGGTAAACACTGAAGCTTTCTTT. Translated, it gives CASSSQVNTEAFF.

CDR3 sequence (DNA): TGTGCCAGCAGCTTAGATCCGCCAGGCCCGGGGTACGACAATGAGCAGTTCTTC. Translation: CASSLDPPGPGYDNEQFF. The chain uses TRBV11-3 and TRBJ2-1; TRBD2 is a possible D gene (5 bases). The CDR3 spans 18 residues. V lost 0 bases and J 5 bases, leaving 20 bases between the germline ends. In germline, CDR1 is SGHNT, CDR2 YENEEA. Supplemented by reference TRBV11-3 and TRBJ2-1, the full variable domain reads EAGVVQSPRYKIIEKKQPVAFWCNPISGHNTLYWYLQNLGQGPELLIRYENEEAVDDSQLPKDRFSAERLKGVDSTLKIQPAELGDSAVYLCASSLDPPGPGYDNEQFFGPGTRLTVL.

This clone has only one observation. V and J are TRBV20-1 and TRBJ1-1; no reliable D call. This CDR3 spans 10 amino acids. Trimming removed 6 bases from V and 3 bases from J, with 5 bases in between. Per germline, CDR1 DFQATT and CDR2 SNEGSKA (reference sequence). The CDR3 region is CSAGDTEAFF. As DNA, the CDR3 is TGCAGTGCAGGAGACACTGAAGCTTTCTTT.

The V and J genes are TRBV10-1 and TRBJ1-5; D is unclear. The length of the CDR3 is 11 residues. The V gene lost 6 bases and the J gene lost 3 bases, with 3 bases spanning the gap. Per the germline V gene, CDR1 is WNHNN and CDR2 is SYGVQD (reference sequence). The CDR3 sequence is CASSHNQPQHF. CDR3 nucleotide sequence: TGCGCCAGCAGCCACAATCAGCCCCAGCATTTT.

The chain carries TRBV3-1 (or the pseudogene TRBV3-2) and TRBJ1-5; 9 bases align to TRBD1. The J segment lost 5 bases and the V segment lost 6 bases, leaving 8 bases of the junction unmatched. Germline values: CDR1 LGHDT, CDR2 YNNKEL (reference sequence). The CDR3 contains 15 residues. CDR3 amino acids: CASREPRTGDQPQHF. CDR3 sequence (DNA): TGTGCCAGCAGAGAGCCCCGGACAGGGGATCAGCCCCAGCATTTT.

This sequence joins TRBV29-1 and TRBJ2-1; 11 positions match TRBD2. The CDR3 length is 14 residues. After removal of 4 bases from V and 9 bases from J, the junction contained 8 bases not matched to a gene. Germline CDR1 reads SQVTM; CDR2 reads ANQGSEA. CDR3 loop: CSVGLLAGGGEQFF. In DNA form, the CDR3 reads TGCAGCGTTGGTCTCTTAGCGGGAGGGGGTGAGCAGTTCTTC.

The genes are TRBV9 and TRBJ2-1; TRBD1 matches 9 bases. J gave up 4 bases and V 5 bases, and 7 bases lay outside the gene matches. Germline lookup yields CDR1 SGDLS and CDR2 YYNGEE. The CDR3 sequence is 15 residues long. DNA of the CDR3: TGTGCCAGCAGTATACAGGGGGCGGAATACAATGAGCAGTTCTTC. This codes for CASSIQGAEYNEQFF.

This chain joins TRBV7-9 and TRBJ1-6; D is possibly TRBD1 (6 bases). CDR3 length equals 15 residues. The ends were cut back, 6 bases at V and 10 bases at J, with 19 bases in the middle. The germline V gene encodes CDR1 SEHNR and CDR2 FQNEAQ (reference sequence). The CDR3 spells CASRGVAGAGSPLHF. The DNA for the CDR3 is TGTGCCAGCAGAGGTGTTGCGGGGGCCGGGTCACCCCTCCACTTT. The entire variable domain, with the rest obtained from reference TRBV7-9 and TRBJ1-6, is as follows: DTGVSQNPRHKITKRGQNVTFRCDPISEHNRLYWYRQTLGQGPEFLTYFQNEAQLEKSRLLSDRFSAERPKGSFSTLEIQRTEQGDSAMYLCASRGVAGAGSPLHFGNGTRLTVT.

The J gene is TRBJ2-1, the V gene TRBV10-3; TRBD1 agrees at 9 bases. J gave up 9 bases and V 10 bases, and 13 bases lay outside the gene matches. The CDR3 runs 14 residues. Germline V CDR1 and CDR2: ENHRY, SYGVKD. The CDR3 loop reads CATNRDREVGEQFF. In DNA form, the CDR3 reads TGTGCCACCAACCGGGACAGGGAAGTCGGTGAGCAGTTCTTC.

The V call is TRBV10-3, the J call TRBJ2-7; 13 nucleotides agree with TRBD2. CDR3 length: 15 amino acids. Germline trimming cut 4 bases from V and 1 base from J; bases unmatched to any gene: 1. Germline CDR1 is ENHRY and CDR2 is SYGVKD. The CDR3 reads CAISAGLAGSYEQYF. The CDR3 DNA sequence: TGTGCCATCAGTGCGGGACTAGCGGGATCCTACGAGCAGTACTTC.

V is TRBV28 and J is TRBJ2-2, with 7 bases matching TRBD2. The CDR3 runs 15 residues. The germline gives CDR1 MDHEN, CDR2 SYDVKM. V lost 2 bases, J lost 4 bases, and 4 bases stayed unmatched. The CDR3: CASSLAGEGTGELFF. In DNA, the CDR3 is TGTGCCAGCAGTTTAGCGGGAGAGGGCACCGGGGAGCTGTTTTTT.

Here the CDR3 reads CASSARTGVMDTQYF. In DNA form, the CDR3 reads TGTGCCAGCTCCGCGCGGACAGGGGTTATGGATACGCAGTATTTT. The gene calls are TRBV2 and TRBJ2-3; TRBD1 aligns across 9 bases. The V and J ends lost 8 bases and 6 bases, in that order; junction bases with no gene match: 12. This CDR3 comprises 15 residues. Germline V gives CDR1 SNHLY, CDR2 FYNNEI.

The chain is built from TRBV6-5 and TRBJ2-3, with TRBD2 matching 9 bases. The V and J ends lost 6 bases and 2 bases, in that order; junction bases with no gene match: 6. The CDR3 is 15 amino acids. CDR1 and CDR2 from the germline V gene are MNHEY and SVGAGI. CDR3 in DNA: TGTGCCAGCAGGCTTAGCGGGAGTTTCACAGATACGCAGTATTTT. It specifies CASRLSGSFTDTQYF.

With regard to this clone: Different DNA sequences within this sample yield the same CDR3. The chain combines TRBV5-1 with TRBJ1-4; 11 nucleotides agree with TRBD1. CDR3 length: 14 amino acids. Germline V gives CDR1 SGHRS, CDR2 YFSETQ. With 3 bases clipped from V and 6 bases from J, the junction kept 1 base outside the gene matches. CDR3 amino acids: CASSWGQGDEKLFF. The CDR3 DNA reads TGCGCCAGCAGCTGGGGACAGGGGGATGAAAAACTGTTTTTT.

This clone has a single count. The chain carries TRBV10-3 and TRBJ1-6; possible D gene TRBD1, 5 bases. The V end lost 3 bases, the J end lost 7 bases, and 10 bases lay between the germline ends. The CDR3 spans 14 residues. Germline V gives CDR1 ENHRY, CDR2 SYGVKD. The DNA of the CDR3 is TGTGCCATCAGTGATGCCAGGGTGAATTCACCCCTCCACTTT. This encodes CAISDARVNSPLHF.

V and J are TRBV27 and TRBJ2-5; D might be TRBD1 (6 bases). V gave up 6 bases and J gave up 2 bases, with 16 bases separating them. Germline CDR1 is MNHEY and CDR2 is SMNVEV (reference sequence). This CDR3 has 15 amino acids. CDR3 in amino acids: CASRVSGQPQETQYF. Here the CDR3 DNA reads TGTGCCAGCAGGGTCTCAGGACAGCCGCAAGAGACCCAGTACTTC.

This clone was observed once. This chain links TRBV6-1 with TRBJ1-3; D might be TRBD1 (6 bases). Germline V lookup: CDR1 MNHNS, CDR2 SASEGT. V lost 0 bases, J lost 10 bases, and 13 bases lay in between. The CDR3 is 14 amino acids. CDR3 amino acids: CASSEAGRGSTIYF. The DNA for the CDR3 is TGTGCCAGCAGTGAAGCTGGGAGGGGGAGTACCATATATTTT.

The rearrangement joins TRBV7-2 to TRBJ2-1; 11 nucleotides match TRBD2. Trimming removed 5 bases from V and 4 bases from J; junction bases left unmatched: 7. Germline CDR1 reads SGHTA; CDR2 reads FQGNSA. The length of the CDR3 is 16 residues. As DNA, the CDR3 is TGTGCCAGCAGCATCACTAGCGGGAGCGCTTACAATGAGCAGTTCTTC. Translation gives CASSITSGSAYNEQFF. The full variable domain, completed using reference TRBV7-2 and TRBJ2-1, is GAGVSQSPSNKVTEKGKDVELRCDPISGHTALYWYRQSLGQGLEFLIYFQGNSAPDKSGLPSDRFSAERTGGSVSTLTIQRTQQEDSAVYLCASSITSGSAYNEQFFGPGTRLTVL.

This clone was detected only once. The chain employs TRBV5-6 and TRBJ2-5; 8 bases align to TRBD2. The CDR3 has 14 amino acids. CDR1 is SGHDT, CDR2 YYEEEE, per germline. V shed 4 bases and J 5 bases; nucleotides not matched to a gene: 7. The CDR3 coding sequence is TGTGCCAGCAGCCTCGCGGGGGGCGGGGAGACCCAGTACTTC. Protein sequence: CASSLAGGGETQYF.

The chain combines TRBV11-2 with TRBJ2-1; the match to TRBD1 covers 9 bases. Germline assignment: CDR1 SGHAT and CDR2 FQNNGV. The V gene end was trimmed by 5 bases and the J gene end by 9 bases; junction bases not matched to a gene: 8. This CDR3 contains 14 residues. CDR3 protein: CASSPGTGFREQFF. The CDR3 nucleotides are TGTGCCAGCAGCCCCGGGACAGGGTTTCGTGAGCAGTTCTTC.